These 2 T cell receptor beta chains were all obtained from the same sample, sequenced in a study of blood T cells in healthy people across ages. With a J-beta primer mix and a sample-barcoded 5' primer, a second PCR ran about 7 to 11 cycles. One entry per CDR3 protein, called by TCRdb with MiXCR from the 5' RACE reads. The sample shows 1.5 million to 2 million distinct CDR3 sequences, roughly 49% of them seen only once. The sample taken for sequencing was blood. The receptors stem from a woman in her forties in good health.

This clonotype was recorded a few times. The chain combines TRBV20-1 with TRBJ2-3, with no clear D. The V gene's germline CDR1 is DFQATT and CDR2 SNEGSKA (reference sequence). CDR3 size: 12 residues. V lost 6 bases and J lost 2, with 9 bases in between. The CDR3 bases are TGCAGTGCCCAAGGCCCCACAGATACGCAGTATTTT. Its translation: CSAQGPTDTQYF.

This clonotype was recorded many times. CDR3 protein: CSVDKGGWEQYF. The CDR3 DNA reads TGCAGCGTTGATAAAGGGGGATGGGAGCAGTACTTC. The J gene is TRBJ2-7, the V gene TRBV29-1; D is perhaps TRBD1 (6 bases). Trimming removed 3 bases at V and 7 bases at J, with 13 bases between. Germline V gene lookup returns CDR1 SQVTM and CDR2 ANQGSEA. The CDR3 is 12 residues long.